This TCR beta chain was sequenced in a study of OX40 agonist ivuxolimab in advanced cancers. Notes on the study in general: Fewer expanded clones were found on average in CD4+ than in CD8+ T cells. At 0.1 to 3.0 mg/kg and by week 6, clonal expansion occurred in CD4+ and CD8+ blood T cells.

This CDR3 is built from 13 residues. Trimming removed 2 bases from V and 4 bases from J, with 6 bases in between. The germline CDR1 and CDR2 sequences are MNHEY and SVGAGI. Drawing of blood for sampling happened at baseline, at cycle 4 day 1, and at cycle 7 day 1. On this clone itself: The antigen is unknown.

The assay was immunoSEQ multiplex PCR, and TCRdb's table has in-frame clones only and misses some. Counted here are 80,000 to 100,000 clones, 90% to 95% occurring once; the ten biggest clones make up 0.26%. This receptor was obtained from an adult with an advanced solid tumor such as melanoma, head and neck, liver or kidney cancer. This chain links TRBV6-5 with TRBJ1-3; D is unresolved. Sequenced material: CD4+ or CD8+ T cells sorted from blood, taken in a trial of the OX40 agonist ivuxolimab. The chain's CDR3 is CASSYALGNTIYF. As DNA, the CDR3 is TGTGCCAGCAGTTACGCGCTAGGAAACACCATATATTTT.